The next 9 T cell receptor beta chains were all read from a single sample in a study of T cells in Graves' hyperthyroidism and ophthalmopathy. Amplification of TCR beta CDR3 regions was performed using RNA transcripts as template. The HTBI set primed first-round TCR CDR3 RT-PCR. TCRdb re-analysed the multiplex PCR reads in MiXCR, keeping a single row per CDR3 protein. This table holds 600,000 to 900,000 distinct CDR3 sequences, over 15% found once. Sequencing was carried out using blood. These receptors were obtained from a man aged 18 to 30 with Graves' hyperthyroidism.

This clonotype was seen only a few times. This CDR3 reads CASSSGQGAYGAGELFF. CDR3 DNA: TGTGCCAGCAGTTCCGGACAGGGAGCCTATGGCGCCGGGGAGCTGTTTTTT. The chain joins TRBV12-3 or TRBV12-4 to TRBJ2-2; TRBD1 matches 8 bases. V dropped 4 bases and J dropped 6; count of bases not matched to a gene: 13. This CDR3 has 17 residues.

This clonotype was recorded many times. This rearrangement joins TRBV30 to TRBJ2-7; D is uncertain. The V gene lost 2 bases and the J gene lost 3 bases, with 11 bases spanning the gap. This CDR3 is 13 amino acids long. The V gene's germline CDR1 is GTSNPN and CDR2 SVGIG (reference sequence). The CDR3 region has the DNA TGTGCCTGGAGTCGCTCCTCACACTACGAGCAGTACTTC. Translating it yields CAWSRSSHYEQYF. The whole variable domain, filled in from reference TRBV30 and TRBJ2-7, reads SQTIHQWPATLVQPVGSPLSLECTVEGTSNPNLYWYRQAAGRGLQLLFYSVGIGQISSEVPQNLSASRPQDRQFILSSKKLLLSDSGFYLCAWSRSSHYEQYFGPGTRLTVT.

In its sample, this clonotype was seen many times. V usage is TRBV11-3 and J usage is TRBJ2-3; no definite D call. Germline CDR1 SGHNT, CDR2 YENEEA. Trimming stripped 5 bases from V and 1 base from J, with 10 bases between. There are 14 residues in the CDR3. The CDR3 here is CASSQDGRTDTQYF. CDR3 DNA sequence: TGTGCCAGCAGCCAGGACGGCCGCACAGATACGCAGTATTTT.

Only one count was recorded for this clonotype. CDR3: CASSVERDREVPGELFF. In nucleotides, the CDR3 is TGTGCCAGCAGCGTAGAACGGGACAGGGAGGTTCCCGGGGAGCTGTTTTTT. V is TRBV9 and J is TRBJ2-2; TRBD1 matches 9 bases. The CDR3 length is 17 residues. Germline loops: CDR1 SGDLS, CDR2 YYNGEE. The V segment lost 0 bases and the J segment 6 bases; nucleotides outside the gene matches: 9.

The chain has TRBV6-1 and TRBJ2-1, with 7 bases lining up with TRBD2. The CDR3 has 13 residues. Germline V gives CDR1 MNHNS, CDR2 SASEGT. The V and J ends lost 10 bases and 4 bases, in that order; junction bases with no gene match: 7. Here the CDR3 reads CAIAGQLYNEQFF. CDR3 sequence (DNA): TGTGCCATAGCGGGCCAGCTTTACAATGAGCAGTTCTTC.

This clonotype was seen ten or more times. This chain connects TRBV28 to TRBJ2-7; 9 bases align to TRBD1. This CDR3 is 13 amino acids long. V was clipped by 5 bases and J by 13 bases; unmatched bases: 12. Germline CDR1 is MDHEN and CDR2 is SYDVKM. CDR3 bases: TGTGCCAGCAGTCCTGAGAAAAGGACAGGGGCATACTTC. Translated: CASSPEKRTGAYF.

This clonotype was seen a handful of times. The CDR3, as DNA: TGTGCCAGCAGCCCCCAGGCCGGGGAAAAACTGTTTTTT. Its protein product is CASSPQAGEKLFF. The genes are TRBV7-2 and TRBJ1-4; D remains unclear. Germline V gene sequence: CDR1 SGHTA, CDR2 FQGNSA. V was trimmed by 5 bases and J by 8 bases, leaving 12 bases between them. The CDR3 covers 13 residues.

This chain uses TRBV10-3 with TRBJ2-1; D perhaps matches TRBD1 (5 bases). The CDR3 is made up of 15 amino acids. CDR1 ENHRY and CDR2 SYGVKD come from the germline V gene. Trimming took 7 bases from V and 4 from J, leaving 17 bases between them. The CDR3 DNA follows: TGTGCCATCACCCAGGGTGGTGCTAGGTACAATGAGCAGTTCTTC. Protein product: CAITQGGARYNEQFF.

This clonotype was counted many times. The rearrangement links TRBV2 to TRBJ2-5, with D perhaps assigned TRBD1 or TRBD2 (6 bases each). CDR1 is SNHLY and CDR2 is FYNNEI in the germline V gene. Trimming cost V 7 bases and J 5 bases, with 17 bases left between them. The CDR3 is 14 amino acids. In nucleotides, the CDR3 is TGTGCCAGCATCGATGGTAGGGGGGACGAGACCCAGTACTTC. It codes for CASIDGRGDETQYF.